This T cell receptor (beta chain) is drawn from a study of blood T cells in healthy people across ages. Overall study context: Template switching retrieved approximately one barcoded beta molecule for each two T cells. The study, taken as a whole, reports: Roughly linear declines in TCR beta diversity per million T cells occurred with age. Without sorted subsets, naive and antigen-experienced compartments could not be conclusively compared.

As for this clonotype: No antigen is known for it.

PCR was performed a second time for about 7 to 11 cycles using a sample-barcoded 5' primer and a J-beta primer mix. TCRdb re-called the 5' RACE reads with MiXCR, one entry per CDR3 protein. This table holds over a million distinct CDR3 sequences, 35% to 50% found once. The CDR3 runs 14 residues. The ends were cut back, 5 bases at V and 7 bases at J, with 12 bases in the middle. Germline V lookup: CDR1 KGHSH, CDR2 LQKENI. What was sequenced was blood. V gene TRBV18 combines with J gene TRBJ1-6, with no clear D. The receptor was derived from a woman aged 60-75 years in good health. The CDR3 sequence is CASSNDGENSPLHF. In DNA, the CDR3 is TGTGCCAGCTCAAATGACGGAGAAAATTCACCCCTCCACTTT.